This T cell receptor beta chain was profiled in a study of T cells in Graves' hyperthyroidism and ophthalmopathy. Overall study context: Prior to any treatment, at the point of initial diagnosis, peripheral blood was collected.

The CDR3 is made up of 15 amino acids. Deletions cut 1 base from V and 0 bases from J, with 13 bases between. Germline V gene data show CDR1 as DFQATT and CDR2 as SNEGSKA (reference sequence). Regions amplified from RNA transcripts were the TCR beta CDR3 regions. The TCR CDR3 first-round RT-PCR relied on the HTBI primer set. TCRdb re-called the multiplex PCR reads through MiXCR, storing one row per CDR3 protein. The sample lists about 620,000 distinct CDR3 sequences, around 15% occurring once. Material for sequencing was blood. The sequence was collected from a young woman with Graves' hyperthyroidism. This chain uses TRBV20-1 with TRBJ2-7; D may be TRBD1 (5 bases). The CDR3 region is CSARVGVRGSYEQYF. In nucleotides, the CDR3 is TGCAGTGCTAGAGTTGGGGTAAGGGGCTCCTACGAGCAGTACTTC.